The 31 T cell receptor beta chains listed next were all sequenced from one sample in a study of blood T cell repertoires in COVID-19. The protocol was immunoSEQ multiplex PCR, while the TCRdb copy is restricted to in-frame clones and leaves out a portion. The table lists more than 300,000 clones, 80% to 90% of them singletons. Material: peripheral blood. The receptors were gathered from a woman in her forties or fifties with COVID-19, enrolled during active disease.

This clone showed up just a few times. The J gene is TRBJ2-7, the V gene TRBV6-6; no reliable D call. Germline loops: CDR1 MNHNY, CDR2 SVGAGI (reference sequence). There are 14 residues in the CDR3. The V and J ends lost 8 bases and 9 bases respectively, with 23 bases between them. The CDR3 sequence: CASHIGSVRPVQYF. For the CDR3, the DNA is TGTGCCAGCCATATTGGCTCAGTCAGGCCTGTGCAGTACTTC.

The chain links TRBV4-2 to TRBJ1-4; tentative D call: TRBD1 (5 bases). The germline gives CDR1 LGHNA, CDR2 YNFKEQ. The CDR3 has 16 amino acids. V was shortened by 1 base and J by 5 bases, with 14 bases between the two germline ends. Here the CDR3 reads CASSQAVMGGNEKLFF. For the CDR3, the DNA is TGTGCCAGCAGCCAAGCTGTTATGGGGGGGAATGAAAAACTGTTTTTT.

The J gene is TRBJ1-5, the V gene TRBV2; 9 positions agree with TRBD1. The CDR3 spans 13 residues. The J segment lost 7 bases and the V segment lost 4 bases, leaving 2 bases of the junction unmatched. Germline assignment: CDR1 SNHLY and CDR2 FYNNEI. The chain's CDR3 is CASSGTGAQPQHF. The CDR3 DNA is TGTGCCAGCAGTGGGACAGGGGCACAGCCCCAGCATTTT. The full variable domain, completed using reference TRBV2 and TRBJ1-5, is EPEVTQTPSHQVTQMGQEVILRCVPISNHLYFYWYRQILGQKVEFLVSFYNNEISEKSEIFDDQFSVERPDGSNFTLKIRSTKLEDSAMYFCASSGTGAQPQHFGDGTRLSIL.

The V and J genes are TRBV5-1 and TRBJ2-1, with 16 nucleotides matching TRBD2. The CDR3 has 18 amino acids. CDR1 SGHRS and CDR2 YFSETQ come from the germline V gene. J was trimmed by 10 bases and V by 4 bases; bases with no gene match: 14. The CDR3 DNA follows: TGCGCCAGCAGCACCGGGACTAGCGGGAGGGCCGGAGTGATAGAGCAGTTCTTC. Translating gives CASSTGTSGRAGVIEQFF.

The rearrangement joins TRBV5-4 to TRBJ1-5, with D perhaps matching TRBD1 (6 bases). V was shortened by 8 bases and J by 9 bases, with 21 bases between the two germline ends. The CDR3 has 14 residues. Germline CDR1 and CDR2: SGHNT and YYREEE (reference sequence). The CDR3 region is CARGVLQGPWPQHF. In nucleotides, the CDR3 is TGTGCCAGGGGGGTACTACAGGGACCTTGGCCCCAGCATTTT.

This clone has just one count. This sequence joins TRBV18 and TRBJ2-7; 9 bases align to TRBD1. The CDR3 is 14 residues long. Trimming removed 4 bases from V and 6 bases from J; junction bases left unmatched: 7. The V gene's germline CDR1 is KGHSH and CDR2 LQKENI. CDR3 sequence (DNA): TGTGCCAGCTCACGGGACAGGGAAGGCGGCGAGCAGTACTTC. Translated, it gives CASSRDREGGEQYF.

This chain uses TRBV5-4 with TRBJ2-2; 10 nucleotides agree with TRBD1. Germline-derived CDR1 and CDR2 are SGHNT and YYREEE (reference sequence). With V trimmed by 4 bases and J by 6 bases, 6 bases remained unmatched. The CDR3 totals 15 residues. The DNA of the CDR3 is TGTGCCAGCAGCCGATGGGACAGGGGTTCCGGGGAGCTGTTTTTT. It yields the protein CASSRWDRGSGELFF.

This clone was found once. The chain uses TRBV29-1 and TRBJ2-1; D not certain. V was cut by 6 bases and J by 0 bases, with 15 bases left in between. The CDR3 sequence is 15 residues long. Per the germline V gene, CDR1 is SQVTM and CDR2 is ANQGSEA. CDR3 loop: CSVPLLTASYNEQFF. The CDR3 region has the DNA TGCAGCGTCCCCCTTCTGACTGCCTCCTACAATGAGCAGTTCTTC.

This clone has only one observation. The chain employs TRBV4-3 and TRBJ1-4; tentative D call: TRBD1 (5 bases). CDR3 length: 18 amino acids. Germline CDR1 and CDR2: LGHNA and YSLEER. The germline V and J ends were trimmed by 1 base and 3 bases, with 18 bases remaining between them. CDR3 region: CASSQGVDRPGSNEKLFF. For the CDR3, the DNA is TGCGCCAGCAGCCAAGGGGTCGACAGACCCGGATCTAATGAAAAACTGTTTTTT.

The chain couples TRBV29-1 to TRBJ2-7; TRBD1 matches 11 bases. The CDR3 has 14 residues. V gave up 4 bases and J gave up 3 bases; unmatched junction bases: 5. CDR1 and CDR2 from the germline V gene are SQVTM and ANQGSEA. CDR3 region: CSVATGTGGYEQYF. The CDR3 DNA sequence: TGCAGCGTTGCAACCGGGACAGGGGGCTACGAGCAGTACTTC.

This clone was observed many times. This chain joins TRBV9 and TRBJ1-2; 7 bases are shared with TRBD1. Germline assignment: CDR1 SGDLS and CDR2 YYNGEE. CDR3 length: 15 amino acids. Trimming removed 3 bases from V and 2 bases from J; junction bases left unmatched: 7. In DNA form, the CDR3 reads TGTGCCAGCAGCGAACAGGGGCGGTTGAACTATGGCTACACCTTC. The encoded protein is CASSEQGRLNYGYTF.

This rearrangement joins TRBV24-1 to TRBJ1-1; 7 bases align to TRBD1. CDR1 is KGHDR and CDR2 is SFDVKD in the germline V gene. The CDR3 is made up of 13 amino acids. The V and J ends lost 4 bases and 7 bases, in that order; junction bases with no gene match: 5. CDR3 nucleotide sequence: TGTGCCACCAGTGACTATGGGACAGATGAAGCTTTCTTT. Its translation is CATSDYGTDEAFF.

V usage is TRBV6-5 and J usage is TRBJ2-7; 8 bases are shared with TRBD2. The CDR3 runs to 16 residues. Per germline, CDR1 MNHEY and CDR2 SVGAGI. V was pared by 4 bases and J by 0 bases, with 8 bases of the junction left unmatched. The CDR3 region is CASSLRLASGSYEQYF. CDR3 nucleotides: TGTGCCAGCAGTTTAAGACTAGCGAGCGGCTCCTACGAGCAGTACTTC.

This clone has more than one count but fewer than ten. V is TRBV30 and J is TRBJ2-1; maybe TRBD2 (5 bases). The CDR3 is made up of 16 amino acids. V shed 0 bases and J shed 4 bases, with 16 bases lying between them. Germline assignment: CDR1 GTSNPN and CDR2 SVGIG (reference sequence). CDR3 bases: TGTGCCTGGAGTGTTCTGGGAGTCAGTTTATACAATGAGCAGTTCTTC. Protein sequence: CAWSVLGVSLYNEQFF. The full variable domain, with the rest looked up from reference TRBV30 and TRBJ2-1, is SQTIHQWPATLVQPVGSPLSLECTVEGTSNPNLYWYRQAAGRGLQLLFYSVGIGQISSEVPQNLSASRPQDRQFILSSKKLLLSDSGFYLCAWSVLGVSLYNEQFFGPGTRLTVL.

The chain has TRBV4-1 and TRBJ1-1, with 7 bases fitting TRBD1. The germline V gene encodes CDR1 MGHRA and CDR2 YSYEKL. The CDR3 runs to 16 residues. Trimming cost V 1 base and J 0 bases; bases outside gene matches: 5. Written as DNA, the CDR3 is TGCGCCAGCAGCCAAGGACAGGGACCCATGAACACTGAAGCTTTCTTT. The encoded protein is CASSQGQGPMNTEAFF.

The chain uses TRBV30 and TRBJ2-1; 14 nucleotides match TRBD2. Germline CDR1 GTSNPN, CDR2 SVGIG (reference sequence). The CDR3 spans 18 residues. J lost 8 bases, V lost 4 bases, and 16 bases had no gene match. CDR3 protein: CAWNVPGLAGVGYDEQFF. CDR3 DNA sequence: TGTGCCTGGAACGTCCCGGGACTAGCGGGAGTCGGTTACGATGAGCAGTTCTTC.

This clone was observed a few times. This chain joins TRBV5-1 and TRBJ2-2; 7 bases match TRBD1. CDR1 is SGHRS and CDR2 is YFSETQ in the germline V gene. This CDR3 spans 17 amino acids. The ends lost 3 bases at V and 7 bases at J; junction bases unmatched: 15. DNA for the CDR3: TGCGCCAGCAGCTCCACGACCTTTAAAACAGGGGACGGGGAGCTGTTTTTT. This sequence encodes CASSSTTFKTGDGELFF.

This chain links TRBV6-5 with TRBJ2-7; possibly TRBD1 for D (5 bases). Germline CDR1 is MNHEY and CDR2 is SVGAGI. V was pared by 6 bases and J by 3 bases, with 12 bases between. CDR3 length: 13 amino acids. CDR3 sequence reads: CASRTATLYEQYF. CDR3 in DNA: TGTGCCAGCAGGACAGCCACACTCTACGAGCAGTACTTC.

V and J are TRBV27 and TRBJ2-1; 11 bases agree with TRBD2. Germline CDR1 reads MNHEY; CDR2 reads SMNVEV (reference sequence). There are 20 residues in the CDR3. Losses at the gene ends were 6 bases for V and 0 bases for J; bases not matched to a gene: 16. CDR3 coding DNA: TGTGCCAGCAGCCAATATATAGGGACTAGCGGTACTAGCTCCTACAATGAGCAGTTCTTC. It translates to CASSQYIGTSGTSSYNEQFF.

V is TRBV12-5 and J is TRBJ2-2, with 10 bases matching TRBD2. CDR1 is LGHNT and CDR2 is FRNRAP in the germline V gene. The V segment lost 7 bases and the J segment 4 bases; nucleotides outside the gene matches: 9. The CDR3 totals 16 residues. In nucleotides, the CDR3 is TGTGCTAGTGACCCACCTGGACTAGCGGTCACCGGGGAGCTGTTTTTT. Its translation is CASDPPGLAVTGELFF.

This clone occurred a few times. The CDR3 reads CAWSTLMDRGRGTPSGNTIYF. The CDR3 DNA sequence: TGTGCCTGGAGTACCCTCATGGACAGGGGGCGCGGGACTCCCTCTGGAAACACCATATATTTT. The chain carries TRBV30 and TRBJ1-3; 11 bases agree with TRBD1. Per germline, CDR1 GTSNPN and CDR2 SVGIG (reference sequence). This CDR3 is 21 amino acids long. The J segment lost 0 bases and the V segment lost 2 bases, leaving 18 bases of the junction unmatched.

The CDR3 reads CASSRMTGSNEKLFF. CDR3 nucleotides: TGTGCCAGTAGTCGTATGACAGGGTCTAATGAAAAACTGTTTTTT. The rearrangement uses TRBV19 and TRBJ1-4; 7 bases fit TRBD1. V was pared by 5 bases and J by 3 bases, with 6 bases of the junction left unmatched. This CDR3 is built from 15 residues. Germline CDR1 and CDR2: LNHDA and SQIVND (reference sequence).

The J gene is TRBJ2-1, the V gene TRBV19, with D unclear. Germline-derived CDR1 and CDR2 are LNHDA and SQIVND (reference sequence). The germline V and J ends were trimmed by 7 bases and 10 bases, with 17 bases remaining between them. This CDR3 spans 13 amino acids. The DNA of the CDR3 is TGTGCCAGTACCCGAGGCCCCCTAGGCGAGCAGTTCTTC. Amino acids: CASTRGPLGEQFF.

This chain connects TRBV5-6 to TRBJ1-2, with 7 bases lining up with TRBD1. This CDR3 has 15 amino acids. Germline-derived CDR1 and CDR2 are SGHDT and YYEEEE. V was pared by 0 bases and J by 2 bases, with 4 bases of the junction left unmatched. In DNA form, the CDR3 reads TGTGCCAGCAGCTTGGAGGACAGGAAAAACTATGGCTACACCTTC. This gives the protein CASSLEDRKNYGYTF.

This chain uses TRBV30 with TRBJ1-5, with 9 bases aligning to TRBD1. Germline V gene lookup returns CDR1 GTSNPN and CDR2 SVGIG (reference sequence). The V and J ends lost 5 bases and 5 bases, in that order; junction bases with no gene match: 1. The CDR3 runs 12 residues. The CDR3 nucleotides read TGTGCCTGGGGACAGGGGTATCAGCCCCAGCATTTT. Its translation is CAWGQGYQPQHF.

This clone was counted a few times. The chain combines TRBV10-2 with TRBJ1-5, with a tentative D call TRBD1 (5 bases). The CDR3 is 12 amino acids. V lost 3 bases and J lost 8, with 8 bases in between. CDR1 and CDR2 (germline): WSHSY, SAAADI. The CDR3 nucleotides read TGCGCCAGCAGTGATGGGGGGAAGCCCCAGCATTTT. It is translated as CASSDGGKPQHF.

For this clone: An end of the junction does not agree with germline; a read error may underlie this. The chain recombines TRBV5-1 with TRBJ2-7; D may be TRBD2 (7 bases). This CDR3 comprises 15 residues. Germline V lookup: CDR1 SGHRS, CDR2 YFSETQ. Here the CDR3 DNA reads TGCGCCAGCAGCTTCCAGGGAGGGGGTTCCTCCGAGCAGTACTTC. Translation: CASSFQGGGSSEQYF.

This chain uses TRBV19 with TRBJ1-2, with D unresolved. Germline CDR1 and CDR2: LNHDA and SQIVND (reference sequence). The CDR3 sequence is 13 residues long. V lost 5 bases and J lost 0, with 7 bases in between. The CDR3 DNA reads TGTGCCAGTAGTGCAGTTTCTAACTATGGCTACACCTTC. This codes for CASSAVSNYGYTF.

The V gene is TRBV6-1, the J gene TRBJ2-4, with D uncertain. Trimming stripped 3 bases from V and 0 bases from J, with 3 bases between. The CDR3 consists of 13 residues. The germline V gene has CDR1 MNHNS and CDR2 SASEGT. The CDR3 sequence is CASSDLAKNIQYF. Written as DNA, the CDR3 is TGTGCCAGCAGTGACCTAGCCAAAAACATTCAGTACTTC.

Notes on this clone: Other nucleotide sequences from this sample produce the same CDR3. In DNA, the CDR3 is TGTGCCAGCAGCTTAGGTCCGGCGGGTCTTAGCACAGATACGCAGTATTTT. Amino acid sequence: CASSLGPAGLSTDTQYF. The V gene is TRBV7-2, the J gene TRBJ2-3, with a tentative D call TRBD2 (5 bases). The V end lost 1 base, the J end lost 0 bases, and 14 bases lay between the germline ends. The V gene's germline CDR1 is SGHTA and CDR2 FQGNSA. The CDR3 extends over 17 amino acids.

This clone was seen only once. The chain recombines TRBV27 with TRBJ2-7; TRBD1 agrees at 11 bases. V shed 5 bases and J 3 bases; nucleotides not matched to a gene: 9. This CDR3 has 16 amino acids. CDR1 is MNHEY and CDR2 is SMNVEV in the germline V gene (reference sequence). This chain's CDR3 is CASSQSWTGGYYEQYF. As DNA, the CDR3 is TGTGCCAGCAGTCAATCCTGGACAGGGGGCTACTACGAGCAGTACTTC.